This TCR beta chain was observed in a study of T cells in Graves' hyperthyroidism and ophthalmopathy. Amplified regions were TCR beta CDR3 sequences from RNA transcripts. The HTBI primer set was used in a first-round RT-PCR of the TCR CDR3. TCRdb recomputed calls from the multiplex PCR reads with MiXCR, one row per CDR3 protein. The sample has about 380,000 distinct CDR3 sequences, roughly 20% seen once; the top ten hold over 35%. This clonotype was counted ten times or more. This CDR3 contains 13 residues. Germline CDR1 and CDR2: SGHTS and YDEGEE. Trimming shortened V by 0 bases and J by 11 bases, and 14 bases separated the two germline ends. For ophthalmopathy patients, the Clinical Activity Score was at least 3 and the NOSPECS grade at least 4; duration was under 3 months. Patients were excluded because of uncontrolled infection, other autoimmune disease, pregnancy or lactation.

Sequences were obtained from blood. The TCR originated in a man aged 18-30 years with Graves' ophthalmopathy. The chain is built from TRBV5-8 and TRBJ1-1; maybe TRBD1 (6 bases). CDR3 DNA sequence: TGTGCCAGCAGCTTGGATTCACAGGGCGTCGCTTTCTTT. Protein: CASSLDSQGVAFF.